The 21 T cell receptor beta chains presented below share a single source sample, sequenced in a study of neurological immune-mediated disorders. TCRdb processed the 5' RACE reads anew with MiXCR; each CDR3 protein has one entry. The sample includes roughly 17,000 distinct CDR3 sequences, roughly 10% of them seen just once. The sequenced sample consisted of CD8+ T cells from blood. The receptors come from a man aged 50 or older in good health.

To note about this clonotype: One end of the junction is discordant with germline, which a read error may explain. V is TRBV5-1 and J is TRBJ2-6; D is uncertain. Germline V gene lookup returns CDR1 SGHRS and CDR2 YFSETQ. CDR3 length equals 16 residues. CDR3 DNA sequence: TGCGCCAGCAGCTTAGAGGTAGGGTCTGGTGCCAACGTCCTGACTTTC. The encoded protein is CASSLEVGSGANVLTF.

The table lists this clonotype with many counts. The CDR3 nucleotides read TGCAGTGCCTGGACAGGACCAACTAGCGGGGCCCCAGGGGCCAAAAACATTCAGTACTTC. It codes for CSAWTGPTSGAPGAKNIQYF. The rearrangement links TRBV20-1 to TRBJ2-4, with 10 bases aligning to TRBD2. CDR1 is DFQATT, CDR2 SNEGSKA, per germline (reference sequence). V shed 6 bases, J shed 1 base, and the junction held 21 bases outside the gene matches. This CDR3 contains 20 residues.

This clonotype was seen at least ten times. The genes are TRBV19 and TRBJ2-3; D is uncertain. The CDR3 loop spans 13 amino acids. Germline V gives CDR1 LNHDA, CDR2 SQIVND (reference sequence). Trimming shortened V by 4 bases and J by 2 bases, and 7 bases separated the two germline ends. CDR3 in amino acids: CASSTRTTDTQYF. The CDR3 DNA follows: TGTGCCAGTAGTACCCGAACCACAGATACGCAGTATTTT.

This clonotype was detected many times. The chain has TRBV7-8 and TRBJ2-2; TRBD1 is a possible D gene (6 bases). Germline V gene data show CDR1 as SGHVS and CDR2 as FQNEAQ. V was trimmed by 7 bases and J by 4 bases, leaving 13 bases between them. This CDR3 has 14 residues. CDR3 residues: CASTDRPSTGELFF. CDR3 sequence (DNA): TGTGCCAGCACCGACAGGCCTTCCACCGGGGAGCTGTTTTTT. The variable domain in full, completed from reference TRBV7-8 and TRBJ2-2, reads GAGVSQSPRYKVAKRGQDVALRCDPISGHVSLFWYQQALGQGPEFLTYFQNEAQLDKSGLPSDRFFAERPEGSVSTLKIQRTQQEDSAVYLCASTDRPSTGELFFGEGSRLTVL.

The gene calls are TRBV25-1 and TRBJ2-1; 10 bases are shared with TRBD1. The CDR3 covers 19 residues. Germline CDR1 MGHDK, CDR2 SYGVNS. V was pared by 0 bases and J by 6 bases, with 14 bases of the junction left unmatched. Written as DNA, the CDR3 is TGTGCCAGCAGTGAATATTATTCCTCGGGACAGGGGAGGGTCAATGAGCAGTTCTTC. It specifies CASSEYYSSGQGRVNEQFF.

This clonotype was observed at least ten times. The J gene is TRBJ2-7, the V gene TRBV15; D is undetermined. The CDR3 is 15 amino acids. The germline V gene encodes CDR1 LNHNV and CDR2 YYDKDF (reference sequence). V lost 0 bases and J lost 2, with 11 bases in between. The CDR3 sequence: CATSRDPAGTYEQYF. CDR3 DNA sequence: TGTGCCACCAGCAGAGATCCAGCTGGGACCTACGAGCAGTACTTC.

This clonotype was detected many times. The chain employs TRBV6-6 and TRBJ2-7, with 7 bases identical to TRBD2. The V segment lost 5 bases and the J segment 13 bases; nucleotides outside the gene matches: 14. The CDR3 runs to 13 residues. Germline loops: CDR1 MNHNY, CDR2 SVGAGI (reference sequence). Here the CDR3 DNA reads TGTGCCAGCAGTCTATGGGGGGGGGAGACTAATTACTTC. Its protein product is CASSLWGGETNYF.

The CDR3 spells CSARVGQGFRNEQFF. The CDR3 nucleotides read TGCAGTGCTAGGGTGGGACAGGGGTTTCGCAATGAGCAGTTCTTC. This chain links TRBV20-1 with TRBJ2-1, with 10 bases aligning to TRBD1. The V gene's germline CDR1 is DFQATT and CDR2 SNEGSKA (reference sequence). Trimming cost V 3 bases and J 6 bases; bases outside gene matches: 8. CDR3 size: 15 residues.

This clonotype has ten or more counts. The genes are TRBV11-1 and TRBJ2-7; 9 positions agree with TRBD2. The junction had 1 base not matched to a gene; V was cut back by 1 base and J by 0 bases. The length of the CDR3 is 15 residues. Per the germline V gene, CDR1 is SGHAT and CDR2 is FQDESV (reference sequence). CDR3 residues: CASSLGSGSSYEQYF. In DNA, the CDR3 is TGTGCCAGCAGCTTAGGTAGCGGGAGCTCCTACGAGCAGTACTTC. Combining the CDR3 with reference TRBV11-1 and TRBJ2-7 gives the whole variable domain EAEVAQSPRYKITEKSQAVAFWCDPISGHATLYWYRQILGQGPELLVQFQDESVVDDSQLPKDRFSAERLKGVDSTLKIQPAELGDSAMYLCASSLGSGSSYEQYFGPGTRLTVT.

This clonotype has a count of ten or more. V gene TRBV10-3 combines with J gene TRBJ2-1, with 8 bases that match TRBD1. Unmatched junction bases numbered 6, after V lost 6 bases and J lost 8 bases. CDR3 size: 13 residues. CDR1 and CDR2 (germline): ENHRY, SYGVKD. Here the CDR3 DNA reads TGTGCCATCAGGCCGACAGGGGCAGATGAGCAGTTCTTC. Amino acids: CAIRPTGADEQFF.

This clonotype was observed at least ten times. The chain is built from TRBV7-9 and TRBJ2-7; 7 bases match TRBD2. There are 13 residues in the CDR3. After removal of 7 bases from V and 4 bases from J, the junction contained 7 bases not matched to a gene. Looked up from germline, CDR1 is SEHNR and CDR2 is FQNEAQ (reference sequence). The CDR3 protein is CASMRENGYEQYF. CDR3 sequence (DNA): TGTGCCAGCATGCGGGAGAACGGTTACGAGCAGTACTTC.

With regard to this clonotype: No DNA is shown, since the ends of the CDR3 on it are uncertain; the CDR3 is the one TCRdb lists. The chain has TRBV28 and TRBJ2-2; the listed D gene, TRBD1, was not tested against the DNA. The CDR3 contains 22 residues when both ends are counted. Germline lookup yields CDR1 MDHEN and CDR2 SYDVKM. CDR3 protein: CASSSFGNEQFFGPGVTGELFF.

This clonotype was found many times. This chain joins TRBV5-5 and TRBJ2-7, with 7 bases fitting TRBD1. V shed 7 bases and J 0 bases; nucleotides not matched to a gene: 4. Per germline, CDR1 SGHKS and CDR2 YYEKEE (reference sequence). The CDR3 runs to 13 residues. CDR3 nucleotide sequence: TGTGCCAGCCGACGGGACAGCTCCTACGAGCAGTACTTC. This sequence encodes CASRRDSSYEQYF.

This clonotype was seen repeatedly, ten times or more. The chain links TRBV6-5 to TRBJ1-6; the match to TRBD1 covers 10 bases. The junction had 10 bases not matched to a gene; V was cut back by 5 bases and J by 0 bases. Germline lookup yields CDR1 MNHEY and CDR2 SVGAGI. CDR3 length: 19 residues. For the CDR3, the DNA is TGTGCCAGCAGTAAATTCGGGACAGGGGTGTACTCCTATAATTCACCCCTCCACTTT. It yields the protein CASSKFGTGVYSYNSPLHF.

This clonotype was counted many times. V and J are TRBV30 and TRBJ2-1, with D uncertain. V dropped 0 bases and J dropped 12 bases, with 9 bases sitting between them. CDR3 length equals 11 residues. Germline values: CDR1 GTSNPN, CDR2 SVGIG (reference sequence). CDR3 region: CAWSVAPAQFF. In nucleotides, the CDR3 is TGTGCCTGGAGTGTTGCTCCCGCGCAGTTCTTC.

This clonotype has a count of ten or more. V and J are TRBV29-1 and TRBJ2-5; D perhaps matches TRBD1 (6 bases). The CDR3 is 13 amino acids. The germline CDR1 and CDR2 sequences are SQVTM and ANQGSEA. Trimming took 6 bases from V and 3 from J, leaving 14 bases between them. The CDR3 loop reads CSVEGVLEETQYF. In nucleotides, the CDR3 is TGCAGCGTAGAGGGGGTGTTGGAAGAGACCCAGTACTTC.

This clonotype was observed at least ten times. The chain uses TRBV11-2 and TRBJ2-7; 7 nucleotides agree with TRBD1. Trimming removed 3 bases from V and 2 bases from J; junction bases left unmatched: 1. Germline V gene lookup returns CDR1 SGHAT and CDR2 FQNNGV. The CDR3 loop spans 13 amino acids. The CDR3 loop is CASSFGTAYEQYF. DNA of the CDR3: TGTGCCAGCAGCTTCGGGACAGCCTACGAGCAGTACTTC.

This clonotype was counted many times. This sequence joins TRBV4-3 and TRBJ2-7, with 11 nucleotides matching TRBD2. This CDR3 is built from 15 residues. Germline V gives CDR1 LGHNA, CDR2 YSLEER. The J segment lost 2 bases and the V segment lost 1 base, leaving 1 base of the junction unmatched. The CDR3 DNA sequence: TGCGCCAGCAGCCAAGCACTAGCGGGGGCCTACGAGCAGTACTTC. It codes for CASSQALAGAYEQYF.

This clonotype was detected many times. This chain connects TRBV5-1 to TRBJ1-1; D is unresolved. V gave up 1 base and J gave up 4 bases, with 11 bases separating them. The CDR3 runs 14 residues. Germline V gene sequence: CDR1 SGHRS, CDR2 YFSETQ. The CDR3 protein is CASSLRGIGTEAFF. The DNA for the CDR3 is TGCGCCAGCAGCTTGAGAGGGATCGGCACTGAAGCTTTCTTT.

At least ten counts were recorded for this clonotype. The V and J genes are TRBV2 and TRBJ2-7; 8 bases are a match to TRBD2. CDR3 length equals 14 residues. Germline values: CDR1 SNHLY, CDR2 FYNNEI. Trimming cost V 7 bases and J 5 bases; bases outside gene matches: 10. As DNA, the CDR3 is TGTGCCAGCACCGAACGGCGGGAGGACGACGAGCAGTACTTC. Translated: CASTERREDDEQYF.

This clonotype appeared many times. The chain has TRBV19 and TRBJ2-2, with unresolved D. V was pared by 3 bases and J by 1 base, with 6 bases between. The CDR3 spans 14 residues. In germline, CDR1 is LNHDA, CDR2 SQIVND (reference sequence). This CDR3 is CASSIGENTGELFF. Written as DNA, the CDR3 is TGTGCCAGTAGTATTGGCGAGAACACCGGGGAGCTGTTTTTT.